This T cell receptor (beta chain) was identified in a study of T cell responses to AZD1222 COVID-19 vaccine. General study results and limits: Reportedly, nearly half of unique spike TCRs recognized epitopes outside B.1.351/B.1.1.7 mutations. Two doses of AZD1222 preceded a rise in Spike-specific TCR breadth and depth.

As concerns this clone: Its specificity is unknown.

CDR3 size: 16 residues. The germline CDR1 and CDR2 sequences are KGHSH and LQKENI. V lost 4 bases to trimming and J lost 0 bases; unmatched junction nucleotides: 7. The method was immunoSEQ multiplex PCR; TCRdb's version includes in-frame clones alone and lacks a portion of them. The sample carries over 85,000 clones, around 89% recorded once. The rearrangement links TRBV18 to TRBJ1-1; 8 positions agree with TRBD1. Sequences were derived from peripheral blood, sampled on day 0 of AZD1222 vaccination. This TCR was sampled from an adult in good health. The CDR3 DNA reads as TGTGCCAGCTCACTCCAGGGGGCAGGGGTGAACACTGAAGCTTTCTTT. Encoded protein: CASSLQGAGVNTEAFF.